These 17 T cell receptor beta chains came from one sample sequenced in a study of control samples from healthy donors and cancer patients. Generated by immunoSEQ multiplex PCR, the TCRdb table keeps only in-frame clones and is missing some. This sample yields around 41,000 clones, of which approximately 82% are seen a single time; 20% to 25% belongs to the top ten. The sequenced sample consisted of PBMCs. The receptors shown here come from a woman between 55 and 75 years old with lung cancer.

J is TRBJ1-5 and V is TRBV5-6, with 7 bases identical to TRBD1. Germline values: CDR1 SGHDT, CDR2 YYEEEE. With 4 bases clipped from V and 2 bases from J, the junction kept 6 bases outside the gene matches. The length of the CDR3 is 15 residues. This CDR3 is CASSLRQGGNQPQHF. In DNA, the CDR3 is TGTGCCAGCAGCCTGCGGCAGGGGGGCAATCAGCCCCAGCATTTT.

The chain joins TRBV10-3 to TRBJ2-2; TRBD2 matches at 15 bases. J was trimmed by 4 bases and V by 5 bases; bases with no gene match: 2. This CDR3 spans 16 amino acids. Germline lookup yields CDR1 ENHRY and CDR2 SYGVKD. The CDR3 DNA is TGTGCCATCAGTCCGGGACTAGCGGGGGGCACCGGGGAGCTGTTTTTT. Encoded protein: CAISPGLAGGTGELFF.

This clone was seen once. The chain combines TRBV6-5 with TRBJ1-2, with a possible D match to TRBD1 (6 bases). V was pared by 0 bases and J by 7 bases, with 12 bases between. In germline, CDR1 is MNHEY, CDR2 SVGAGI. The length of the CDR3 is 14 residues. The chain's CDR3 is CASSYSGGGTGYTF. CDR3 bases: TGTGCCAGCAGTTACTCGGGGGGGGGCACTGGCTACACCTTC.

The CDR3 DNA reads TGCGCCAGCAGTTTCGGGGATAACACTGAAGCTTTCTTT. Translating gives CASSFGDNTEAFF. This chain uses TRBV5-1 with TRBJ1-1; the D is unclear. The CDR3 has 13 residues. Trimming removed 5 bases from V and 2 bases from J, with 10 bases in between. Germline V gene sequence: CDR1 SGHRS, CDR2 YFSETQ.

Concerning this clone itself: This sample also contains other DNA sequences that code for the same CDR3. The CDR3, as DNA: TGTGCCAGCAGCTTGGGAGGCGGGGGGGCCTACGAGCAGTACTTC. Residues: CASSLGGGGAYEQYF. The chain is built from TRBV7-6 and TRBJ2-7, with 9 bases identical to TRBD2. The CDR3 has 15 amino acids. V lost 3 bases and J lost 2; bases outside the gene matches: 5. CDR1 SGHVS and CDR2 FNYEAQ come from the germline V gene.

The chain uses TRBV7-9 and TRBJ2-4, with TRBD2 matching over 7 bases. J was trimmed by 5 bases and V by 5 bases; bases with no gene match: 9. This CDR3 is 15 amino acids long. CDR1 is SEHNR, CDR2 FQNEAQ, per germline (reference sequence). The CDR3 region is CASSPLGGWENIQYF. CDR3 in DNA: TGTGCCAGCAGCCCACTGGGAGGGTGGGAAAACATTCAGTACTTC.

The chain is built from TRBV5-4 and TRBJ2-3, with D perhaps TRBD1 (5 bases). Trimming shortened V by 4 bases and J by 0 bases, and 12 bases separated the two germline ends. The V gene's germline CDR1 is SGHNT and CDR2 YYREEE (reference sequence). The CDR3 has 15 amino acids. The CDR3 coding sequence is TGTGCCAGCAGCATGAGACAGACTAGCACAGATACGCAGTATTTT. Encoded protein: CASSMRQTSTDTQYF.

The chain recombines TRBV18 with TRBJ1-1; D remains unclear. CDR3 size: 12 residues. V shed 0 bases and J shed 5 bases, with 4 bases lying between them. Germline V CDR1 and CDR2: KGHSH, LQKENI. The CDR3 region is CASSPPGTEAFF. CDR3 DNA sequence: TGTGCCAGCTCACCACCCGGTACTGAAGCTTTCTTT.

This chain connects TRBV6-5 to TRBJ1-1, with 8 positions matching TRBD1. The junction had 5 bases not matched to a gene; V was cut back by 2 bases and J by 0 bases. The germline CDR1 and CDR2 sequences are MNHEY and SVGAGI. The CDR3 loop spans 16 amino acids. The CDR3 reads CASSYQPTGVNTEAFF. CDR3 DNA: TGTGCCAGCAGTTACCAACCGACAGGGGTGAACACTGAAGCTTTCTTT.

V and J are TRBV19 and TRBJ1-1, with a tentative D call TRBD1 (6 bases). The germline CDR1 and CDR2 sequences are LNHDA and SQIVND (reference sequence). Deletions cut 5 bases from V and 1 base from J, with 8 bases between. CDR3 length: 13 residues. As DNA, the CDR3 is TGTGCCAGTAGTCTACAGGGGAACACTGAAGCTTTCTTT. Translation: CASSLQGNTEAFF.

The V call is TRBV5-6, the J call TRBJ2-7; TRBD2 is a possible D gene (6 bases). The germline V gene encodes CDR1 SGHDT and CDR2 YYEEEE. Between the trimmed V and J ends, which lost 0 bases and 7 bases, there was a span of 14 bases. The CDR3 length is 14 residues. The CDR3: CASSLGTFGGEQYF. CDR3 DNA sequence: TGTGCCAGCAGCTTGGGGACGTTCGGGGGAGAGCAGTACTTC. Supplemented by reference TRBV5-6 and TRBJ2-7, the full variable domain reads DAGVTQSPTHLIKTRGQQVTLRCSPKSGHDTVSWYQQALGQGPQFIFQYYEEEERQRGNFPDRFSGHQFPNYSSELNVNALLLGDSALYLCASSLGTFGGEQYFGPGTRLTVT.

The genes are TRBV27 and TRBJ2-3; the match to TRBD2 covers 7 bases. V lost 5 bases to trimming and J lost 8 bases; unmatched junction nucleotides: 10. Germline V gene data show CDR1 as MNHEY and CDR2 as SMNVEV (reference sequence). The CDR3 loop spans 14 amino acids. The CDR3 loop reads CASSRTSLVSTQYF. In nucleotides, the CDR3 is TGTGCCAGCAGTAGGACTAGTCTCGTCAGTACGCAGTATTTT.

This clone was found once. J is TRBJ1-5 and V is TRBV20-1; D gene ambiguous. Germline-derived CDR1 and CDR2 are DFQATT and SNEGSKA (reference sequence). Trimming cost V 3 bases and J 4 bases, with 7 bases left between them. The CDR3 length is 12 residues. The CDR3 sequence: CSASFRNQPQHF. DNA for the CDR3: TGCAGTGCTAGTTTCAGAAATCAGCCCCAGCATTTT.

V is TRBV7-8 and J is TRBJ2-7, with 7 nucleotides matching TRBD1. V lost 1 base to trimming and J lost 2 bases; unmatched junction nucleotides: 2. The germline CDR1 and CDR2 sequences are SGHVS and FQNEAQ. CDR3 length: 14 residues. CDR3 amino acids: CASSLVGTAYEQYF. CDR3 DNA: TGTGCCAGCAGCTTAGTGGGGACAGCCTACGAGCAGTACTTC.

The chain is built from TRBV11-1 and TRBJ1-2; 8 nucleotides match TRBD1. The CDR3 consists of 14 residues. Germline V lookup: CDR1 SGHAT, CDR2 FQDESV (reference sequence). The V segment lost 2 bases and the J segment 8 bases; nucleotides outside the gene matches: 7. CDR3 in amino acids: CASSLTWTGFGYTF. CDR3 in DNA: TGTGCCAGCAGCTTAACGTGGACAGGGTTCGGCTACACCTTC.

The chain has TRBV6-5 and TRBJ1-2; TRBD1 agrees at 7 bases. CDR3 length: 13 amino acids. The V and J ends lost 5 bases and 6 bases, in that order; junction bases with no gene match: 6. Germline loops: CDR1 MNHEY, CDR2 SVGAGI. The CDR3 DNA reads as TGTGCCAGCAGTCGGGCCGACAGGGATGGCTACACCTTC. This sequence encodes CASSRADRDGYTF.

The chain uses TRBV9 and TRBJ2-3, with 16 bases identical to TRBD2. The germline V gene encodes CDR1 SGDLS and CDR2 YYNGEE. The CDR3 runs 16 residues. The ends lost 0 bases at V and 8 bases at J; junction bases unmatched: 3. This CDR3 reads CASSVVGTSGRGTQYF. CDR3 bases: TGTGCCAGCAGCGTAGTAGGGACTAGCGGGAGGGGTACGCAGTATTTT.